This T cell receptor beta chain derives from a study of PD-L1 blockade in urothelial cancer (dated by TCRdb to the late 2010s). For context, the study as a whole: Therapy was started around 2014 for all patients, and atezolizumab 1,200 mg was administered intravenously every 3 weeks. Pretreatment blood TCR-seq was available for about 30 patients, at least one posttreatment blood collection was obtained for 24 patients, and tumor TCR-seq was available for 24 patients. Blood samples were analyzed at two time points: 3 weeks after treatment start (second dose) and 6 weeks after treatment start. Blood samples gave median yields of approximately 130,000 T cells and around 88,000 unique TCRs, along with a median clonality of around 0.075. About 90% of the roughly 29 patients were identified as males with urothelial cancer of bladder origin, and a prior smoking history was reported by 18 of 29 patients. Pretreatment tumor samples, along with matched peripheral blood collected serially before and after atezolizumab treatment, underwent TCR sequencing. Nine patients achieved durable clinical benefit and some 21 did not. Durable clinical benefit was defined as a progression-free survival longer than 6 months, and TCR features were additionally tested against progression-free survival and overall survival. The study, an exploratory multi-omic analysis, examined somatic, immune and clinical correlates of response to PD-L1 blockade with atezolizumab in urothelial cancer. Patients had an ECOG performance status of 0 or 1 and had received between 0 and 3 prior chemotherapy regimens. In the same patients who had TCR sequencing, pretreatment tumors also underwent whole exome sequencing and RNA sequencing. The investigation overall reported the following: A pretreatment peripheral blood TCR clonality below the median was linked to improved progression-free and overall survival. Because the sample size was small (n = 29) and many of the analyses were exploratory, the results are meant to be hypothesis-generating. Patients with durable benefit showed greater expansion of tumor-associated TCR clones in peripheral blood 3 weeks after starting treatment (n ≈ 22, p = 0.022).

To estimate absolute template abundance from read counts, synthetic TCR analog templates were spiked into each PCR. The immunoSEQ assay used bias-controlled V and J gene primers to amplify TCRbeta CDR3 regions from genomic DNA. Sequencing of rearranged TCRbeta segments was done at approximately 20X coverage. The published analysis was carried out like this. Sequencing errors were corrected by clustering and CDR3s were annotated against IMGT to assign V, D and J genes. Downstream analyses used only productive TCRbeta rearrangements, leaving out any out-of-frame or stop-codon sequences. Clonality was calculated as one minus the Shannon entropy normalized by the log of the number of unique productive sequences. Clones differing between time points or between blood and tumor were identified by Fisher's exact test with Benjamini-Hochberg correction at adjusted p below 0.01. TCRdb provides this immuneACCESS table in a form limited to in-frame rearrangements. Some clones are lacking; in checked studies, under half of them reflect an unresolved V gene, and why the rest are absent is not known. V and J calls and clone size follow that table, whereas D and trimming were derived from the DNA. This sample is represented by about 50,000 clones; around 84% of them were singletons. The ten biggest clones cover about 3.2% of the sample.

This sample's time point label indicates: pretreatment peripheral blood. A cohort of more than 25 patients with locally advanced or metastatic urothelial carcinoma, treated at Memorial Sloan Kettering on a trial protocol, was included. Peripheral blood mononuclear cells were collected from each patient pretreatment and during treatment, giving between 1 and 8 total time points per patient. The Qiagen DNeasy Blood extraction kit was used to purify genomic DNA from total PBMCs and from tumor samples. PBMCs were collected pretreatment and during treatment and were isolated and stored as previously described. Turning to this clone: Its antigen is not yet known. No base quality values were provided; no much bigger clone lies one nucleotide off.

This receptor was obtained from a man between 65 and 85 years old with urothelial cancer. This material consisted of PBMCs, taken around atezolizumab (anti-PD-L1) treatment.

The sequenced DNA: TGTGCCAGCAGTTTCGAGGGGACAGGGGCCTACGAGCAGTACTTC. It codes for CASSFEGTGAYEQYF. Recombination linked TRBV28 to TRBJ2-7; 10 nucleotides in the junction match TRBD1. Trimming removed 3 bases from V and 2 bases from J; the gene matches leave 4 bases unexplained. The CDR3 sequence holds 15 residues, the cysteine and phenylalanine included. CDR3 DNA is the only sequence kept; it has 45 bases, read in frame from the first base. Based on the germline V gene, the CDR1 and CDR2 sequences are MDHEN and SYDVKM.